This T cell receptor beta chain was recovered during a study of spatial heterogeneity in lung cancer. Time point: sample taken at primary tumor resection. The donors, roughly 70 patients with untreated early-stage non-small cell lung cancer, provided the samples. This clonotype is labeled as medium-sized (0.01 to 0.1%). Because this beta chain is a stray read in a library intended to capture alpha chains, its abundance should not be given much weight. TCRdb re-derived calls from the 5' RACE reads in MiXCR, one entry per CDR3 protein. The profile shows 800 or so distinct CDR3 sequences, under 30% of them singletons. The length of the CDR3 is 17 residues. The trim removed 3 bases at V and 0 bases at J, leaving 7 bases unmatched. The germline gives CDR1 SGHTA, CDR2 FQGNSA.

This TCR was sampled from a male donor with early-stage non-small cell lung cancer. The gene calls are TRBV7-2 and TRBJ2-4; 8 bases line up with TRBD2. The material sequenced was normal lung tissue next to the tumor, taken at surgery. The CDR3 sequence: CASSFPPSGRAKNIQYF. The CDR3, as DNA: TGTGCCAGCAGCTTCCCCCCTAGCGGGCGAGCCAAAAACATTCAGTACTTC.